These 31 T cell receptor beta chains were all obtained from the same sample, sequenced in a study of cytomegalovirus exposure and HLA in healthy donors. 60 Vbeta and 13 Jbeta primers were used in PCR. Sequencing used immunoSEQ multiplex PCR; TCRdb keeps in-frame clones, though not all of them. In total, the table holds 38,000 or so clones. The sample was PBMCs. These receptors were taken from a man aged 30 to 45 in good health and CMV-seronegative.

The chain joins TRBV6-6 to TRBJ1-5; 7 nucleotides match TRBD1. The CDR3 has 16 residues. With V trimmed by 2 bases and J by 4 bases, 8 bases remained unmatched. The germline V gene encodes CDR1 MNHNY and CDR2 SVGAGI (reference sequence). The DNA for the CDR3 is TGTGCCAGCAGTTACCAGACAGGGAGGAATAATCAGCCCCAGCATTTT. Its translation is CASSYQTGRNNQPQHF.

The rearrangement joins TRBV19 to TRBJ1-1; D call uncertain. CDR1 is LNHDA and CDR2 is SQIVND in the germline V gene (reference sequence). V was pared by 4 bases and J by 1 base, with 10 bases between. This CDR3 is built from 14 residues. CDR3 sequence: CASSSTDTNTEAFF. The CDR3 DNA reads TGTGCCAGTAGTAGTACTGACACGAACACTGAAGCTTTCTTT.

In DNA, the CDR3 is TGTGCCAGCAGCTTGGGGGGGACAGGGTTAGAAAAACTGTTTTTT. It specifies CASSLGGTGLEKLFF. The chain is built from TRBV5-4 and TRBJ1-4; 9 bases line up with TRBD1. The CDR3 has 15 amino acids. The germline V gene encodes CDR1 SGHNT and CDR2 YYREEE (reference sequence). J gave up 8 bases and V 0 bases, and 5 bases lay outside the gene matches.

The CDR3 loop reads CASSGQGAEQYF. CDR3 DNA: TGTGCCAGCTCGGGGCAGGGGGCCGAGCAGTACTTC. This rearrangement joins TRBV18 to TRBJ2-7; TRBD1 matches at 8 bases. Germline CDR1 and CDR2: KGHSH and LQKENI. The V and J ends lost 6 bases and 6 bases, in that order; junction bases with no gene match: 4. The CDR3 totals 12 residues.

The chain carries TRBV29-1 and TRBJ1-1; D is undetermined. There are 12 residues in the CDR3. Germline V gives CDR1 SQVTM, CDR2 ANQGSEA. V was trimmed by 4 bases and J by 4 bases, leaving 10 bases between them. The CDR3 DNA sequence: TGCAGCGTTGGAGGGCGGGCCACTGAAGCTTTCTTT. Its protein is CSVGGRATEAFF. Drawing the rest from reference TRBV29-1 and TRBJ1-1, the complete variable domain is SAVISQKPSRDICQRGTSLTIQCQVDSQVTMMFWYRQQPGQSLTLIATANQGSEATYESGFVIDKFPISRPNLTFSTLTVSNMSPEDSSIYLCSVGGRATEAFFGQGTRLTVV.

V gene TRBV7-9 combines with J gene TRBJ2-3, with a possible D match to TRBD1 (6 bases). CDR3 length: 18 amino acids. In germline, CDR1 is SEHNR, CDR2 FQNEAQ (reference sequence). Trimming took off 2 bases at V and 4 bases at J, with 22 bases between the two ends. The CDR3 sequence is CASSLSWPGVLVADTQYF. The CDR3, as DNA: TGTGCCAGCAGCTTATCCTGGCCAGGGGTTCTTGTGGCAGATACGCAGTATTTT.

V is TRBV9 and J is TRBJ2-1; 14 bases line up with TRBD2. This CDR3 contains 15 residues. V lost 4 bases to trimming and J lost 9 bases; unmatched junction nucleotides: 6. Germline CDR1 is SGDLS and CDR2 is YYNGEE. The CDR3 region has the DNA TGTGCCAGCAGCCCCTCGGGACTAGCGGGAGTTGAGCAGTTCTTC. This gives the protein CASSPSGLAGVEQFF.

CDR3 region: CASSEGGQGGGYTF. In nucleotides, the CDR3 is TGTGCCAGCAGTGAAGGGGGACAGGGGGGCGGCTACACCTTC. V and J are TRBV25-1 and TRBJ1-2; 11 bases map to TRBD1. Germline V lookup: CDR1 MGHDK, CDR2 SYGVNS. Losses at the gene ends were 2 bases for V and 8 bases for J; bases not matched to a gene: 4. The CDR3 has 14 residues.

The rearrangement uses TRBV10-1 and TRBJ2-7; 7 bases align to TRBD1. The ends lost 8 bases at V and 3 bases at J; junction bases unmatched: 4. CDR1 and CDR2 from the germline V gene are WNHNN and SYGVQD (reference sequence). The CDR3 loop spans 12 amino acids. CDR3 amino acids: CASRDSNYEQYF. CDR3 DNA sequence: TGCGCCAGCCGGGACAGTAACTACGAGCAGTACTTC.

The V and J genes are TRBV19 and TRBJ2-5; 7 nucleotides line up with TRBD1. This CDR3 has 14 amino acids. Germline V gene sequence: CDR1 LNHDA, CDR2 SQIVND (reference sequence). With 6 bases clipped from V and 6 bases from J, the junction kept 10 bases outside the gene matches. The CDR3 DNA sequence: TGTGCCAGTAGATCGGAAGGGGGCACGAAGACCCAGTACTTC. It is translated as CASRSEGGTKTQYF.

The J gene is TRBJ2-1, the V gene TRBV6-4; D is possibly TRBD2 (6 bases). Trimming removed 0 bases from V and 0 bases from J, with 9 bases in between. The length of the CDR3 is 16 residues. Germline loops: CDR1 MRHNA, CDR2 SNTAGT. Written as DNA, the CDR3 is TGTGCCAGCAGTGACTCGGGACTCAGCTCCTACAATGAGCAGTTCTTC. Translation: CASSDSGLSSYNEQFF.

The chain carries TRBV28 and TRBJ1-4; D unclear. Germline CDR1 MDHEN, CDR2 SYDVKM. V was clipped by 2 bases and J by 13 bases, with 11 bases between them. The CDR3 has 12 residues. The CDR3 reads CASSLDGVRLFF. CDR3 in DNA: TGTGCCAGCAGTTTAGACGGGGTAAGACTGTTTTTT.

This sequence joins TRBV19 and TRBJ2-3; a weak D match, TRBD2 (6 bases). This CDR3 has 14 residues. The germline V and J ends were trimmed by 9 bases and 2 bases, with 15 bases remaining between them. Per germline, CDR1 LNHDA and CDR2 SQIVND (reference sequence). CDR3: CASRLRGTTDTQYF. In DNA form, the CDR3 reads TGTGCCAGCCGTTTGCGGGGCACCACAGATACGCAGTATTTT.

The V gene is TRBV7-8, the J gene TRBJ2-5; perhaps TRBD2 as D (5 bases). Deletions cut 0 bases from V and 5 bases from J, with 19 bases between. The CDR3 has 17 amino acids. CDR1 SGHVS and CDR2 FQNEAQ come from the germline V gene. In DNA form, the CDR3 reads TGTGCCAGCAGCTTAGCGCTAACTAGTCGTTGGGCGGAGACCCAGTACTTC. Its protein is CASSLALTSRWAETQYF.

The gene calls are TRBV5-1 and TRBJ2-5, with 7 nucleotides matching TRBD1. Trimming at V came to 0 bases and at J to 5 bases, leaving 7 bases not matched to a gene. Germline loops: CDR1 SGHRS, CDR2 YFSETQ. CDR3 length equals 15 residues. CDR3 nucleotide sequence: TGCGCCAGCAGCTTGGGAGGGGGCCTACAGGAGACCCAGTACTTC. The encoded protein is CASSLGGGLQETQYF.

The J gene is TRBJ1-1, the V gene TRBV18; TRBD1 might be the D (6 bases). Trimming took 6 bases from V and 0 from J, leaving 23 bases between them. CDR1 and CDR2 from the germline V gene are KGHSH and LQKENI. The CDR3 length is 18 residues. In DNA form, the CDR3 reads TGTGCCAGCTCTCCGCTGACAGGTGGCTGGGGCATGAACACTGAAGCTTTCTTT. It encodes CASSPLTGGWGMNTEAFF.

The V gene is TRBV30, the J gene TRBJ2-2, with TRBD2 as a possible D gene (6 bases). Trimming stripped 8 bases from V and 9 bases from J, with 13 bases between. Germline CDR1 GTSNPN, CDR2 SVGIG (reference sequence). This CDR3 comprises 11 residues. CDR3 DNA sequence: TGTGCCGGGGACTTCGTCCGGGAGCTGTTTTTT. Its translation is CAGDFVRELFF.

This chain uses TRBV6-1 with TRBJ1-4, with D possibly matching TRBD1 (5 bases). Trimming removed 7 bases from V and 0 bases from J, with 12 bases in between. The CDR3 covers 15 residues. CDR1 and CDR2 (germline): MNHNS, SASEGT. CDR3 residues: CASIRGGATNEKLFF. In nucleotides, the CDR3 is TGTGCCAGCATACGCGGGGGGGCAACTAATGAAAAACTGTTTTTT.

The chain couples TRBV6-6 to TRBJ2-1; a possible D gene is TRBD1 (6 bases). The CDR3 spans 14 residues. V gave up 2 bases and J gave up 6 bases, with 11 bases separating them. The germline CDR1 and CDR2 sequences are MNHNY and SVGAGI (reference sequence). The CDR3 here is CASSYGRGINEQFF. The CDR3 DNA follows: TGTGCCAGCAGTTACGGCAGGGGTATCAATGAGCAGTTCTTC.

The chain joins TRBV5-6 to TRBJ1-4; 7 bases are a match to TRBD1. Germline lookup yields CDR1 SGHDT and CDR2 YYEEEE. This CDR3 is built from 17 residues. The J segment lost 3 bases and the V segment lost 4 bases, leaving 12 bases of the junction unmatched. In DNA, the CDR3 is TGTGCCAGCAGCGACTACAGGGGTTGGGGTGCTAATGAAAAACTGTTTTTT. This codes for CASSDYRGWGANEKLFF. Complete variable domain (other parts from reference TRBV5-6 and TRBJ1-4): DAGVTQSPTHLIKTRGQQVTLRCSPKSGHDTVSWYQQALGQGPQFIFQYYEEEERQRGNFPDRFSGHQFPNYSSELNVNALLLGDSALYLCASSDYRGWGANEKLFFGSGTQLSVL.

This sequence joins TRBV28 and TRBJ2-7; 7 bases map to TRBD1. The CDR3 totals 12 residues. In germline, CDR1 is MDHEN, CDR2 SYDVKM. The V and J ends lost 6 bases and 7 bases, in that order; junction bases with no gene match: 6. The CDR3: CASSQGVGEQYF. The CDR3 DNA is TGTGCCAGCAGCCAGGGGGTGGGGGAGCAGTACTTC.

The V gene is TRBV29-1, the J gene TRBJ1-1; a weak D match, TRBD1 (5 bases). The V gene's germline CDR1 is SQVTM and CDR2 ANQGSEA. V was trimmed by 6 bases and J by 4 bases, leaving 9 bases between them. This CDR3 comprises 11 residues. CDR3 sequence reads: CSVTTVTEAFF. CDR3 nucleotide sequence: TGCAGCGTAACGACAGTCACTGAAGCTTTCTTT.

The chain has TRBV6-6 and TRBJ1-5; TRBD1 is a possible D gene (5 bases). The CDR3 loop spans 14 amino acids. Germline lookup yields CDR1 MNHNY and CDR2 SVGAGI (reference sequence). Trimming shortened V by 5 bases and J by 4 bases, and 12 bases separated the two germline ends. DNA for the CDR3: TGTGCCAGCAGTAGCGGGACGTTAAATCAGCCCCAGCATTTT. Its protein is CASSSGTLNQPQHF.

V gene TRBV14 combines with J gene TRBJ2-1; 9 nucleotides match TRBD2. The trim removed 4 bases at V and 5 bases at J, leaving 9 bases unmatched. The CDR3 has 16 amino acids. Germline V gene sequence: CDR1 SGHDN, CDR2 FVKESK. CDR3 bases: TGTGCCAGCAGCCCTAGCGGGATTTTATCCGACAATGAGCAGTTCTTC. Encoded protein: CASSPSGILSDNEQFF.

The rearrangement uses TRBV18 and TRBJ2-5; TRBD2 agrees at 10 bases. This CDR3 region has 15 residues. V gave up 1 base and J gave up 5 bases; unmatched junction bases: 4. Per germline, CDR1 KGHSH and CDR2 LQKENI. The CDR3 bases are TGTGCCAGCTCACCACTTAGCGGGGGGTTGGAGACCCAGTACTTC. As protein: CASSPLSGGLETQYF.

J is TRBJ1-2 and V is TRBV11-2, with 9 bases identical to TRBD1. The CDR3 loop spans 16 amino acids. Germline V CDR1 and CDR2: SGHAT, FQNNGV. V lost 1 base and J lost 6; bases outside the gene matches: 9. For the CDR3, the DNA is TGTGCCAGCAGCTTAGTCTGGACAGGGGTGAAGAATGGCTACACCTTC. Translating it yields CASSLVWTGVKNGYTF.

The chain carries TRBV27 and TRBJ1-5; the D gene is possibly TRBD1 (6 bases). Trimming removed 0 bases at V and 0 bases at J, with 6 bases between. This CDR3 region has 15 residues. Germline lookup yields CDR1 MNHEY and CDR2 SMNVEV (reference sequence). As DNA, the CDR3 is TGTGCCAGCAGTTTATCACAGGGTAGCAATCAGCCCCAGCATTTT. Its protein is CASSLSQGSNQPQHF.

The chain combines TRBV6-5 with TRBJ1-2, with TRBD1 matching over 7 bases. The V gene end was trimmed by 3 bases and the J gene end by 4 bases; junction bases not matched to a gene: 5. The CDR3 is made up of 14 amino acids. Germline loops: CDR1 MNHEY, CDR2 SVGAGI. In nucleotides, the CDR3 is TGTGCCAGCAGTTATACGACAGGGATCTATGGCTACACCTTC. Protein: CASSYTTGIYGYTF.

The chain uses TRBV28 and TRBJ1-6, with D possibly TRBD1 on 5 matching bases. V was shortened by 8 bases and J by 0 bases, with 8 bases between the two germline ends. The CDR3 totals 14 residues. Germline values: CDR1 MDHEN, CDR2 SYDVKM. The CDR3 sequence: CASLGGSYNSPLHF. The CDR3 coding sequence is TGTGCCAGCCTGGGGGGCTCCTATAATTCACCCCTCCACTTT.

The rearrangement links TRBV7-9 to TRBJ2-1; possibly TRBD2 for D (5 bases). The CDR3 loop spans 15 amino acids. V lost 5 bases and J 3 bases, leaving 14 bases between the germline ends. The germline CDR1 and CDR2 sequences are SEHNR and FQNEAQ (reference sequence). CDR3 coding DNA: TGTGCCAGCAGCCTTCGAGGACTTTACTACAATGAGCAGTTCTTC. It translates to CASSLRGLYYNEQFF.

V gene TRBV25-1 combines with J gene TRBJ1-1; TRBD1 is a possible D gene (5 bases). V lost 1 base and J 5 bases, leaving 8 bases between the germline ends. CDR3 length: 13 amino acids. CDR1 is MGHDK and CDR2 is SYGVNS in the germline V gene. Here the CDR3 reads CASSEWGKTEAFF. The CDR3 DNA is TGTGCCAGCAGTGAATGGGGCAAGACTGAAGCTTTCTTT.